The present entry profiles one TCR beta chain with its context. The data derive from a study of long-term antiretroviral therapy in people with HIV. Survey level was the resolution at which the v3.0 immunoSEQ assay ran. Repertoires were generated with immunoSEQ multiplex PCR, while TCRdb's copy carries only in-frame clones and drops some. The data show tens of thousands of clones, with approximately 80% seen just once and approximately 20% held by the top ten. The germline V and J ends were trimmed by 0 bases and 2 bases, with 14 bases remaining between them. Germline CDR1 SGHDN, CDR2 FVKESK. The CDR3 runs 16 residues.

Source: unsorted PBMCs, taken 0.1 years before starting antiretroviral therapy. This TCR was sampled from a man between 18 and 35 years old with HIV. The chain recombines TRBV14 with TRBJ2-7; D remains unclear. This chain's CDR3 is CASSQERSGLPYEQYF. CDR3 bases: TGTGCCAGCAGCCAAGAAAGGTCCGGCCTCCCCTACGAGCAGTACTTC.